The next 26 T cell receptor beta chains were all read from a single sample in a study of blood T cells in healthy people across ages (dated by TCRdb to the mid-2010s). Library preparation used 5' RACE. For sequencing, an Illumina HiSeq 2500 was employed. A second PCR of roughly 7 to 11 cycles was performed with a sample-barcoded 5' primer and a J-beta primer mix. Starting from the raw public reads, TCRdb applied fastp trimming at Q25, assembled clones with MiXCR and retained in-frame beta chains. Rows matching on CDR3 protein sequence are summarized as one entry with the most common DNA and genes. Within this sample are some 710,000 distinct CDR3 sequences, with about half of them counted one time only. Jointly, the top ten make up around 18% of the sample. The sequenced sample consisted of blood. The origin of the receptors is an elderly man in good health.

This clonotype was observed once. The chain uses TRBV5-1 and TRBJ2-3, with 8 bases aligning to TRBD2. Germline CDR1 is SGHRS and CDR2 is YFSETQ. The CDR3 spans 17 residues. Losses at the gene ends were 2 bases for V and 1 base for J; bases not matched to a gene: 9. CDR3 nucleotide sequence: TGCGCCAGCAGCTTCCAGCGGGAGTCGGGCCGCACAGATACGCAGTATTTT. Translated: CASSFQRESGRTDTQYF.

Many counts were recorded for this clonotype. The J gene is TRBJ2-1, the V gene TRBV20-1; 12 bases align to TRBD2. Germline V lookup: CDR1 DFQATT, CDR2 SNEGSKA (reference sequence). V was clipped by 7 bases and J by 5 bases; unmatched bases: 9. The CDR3 has 15 amino acids. The CDR3, as DNA: TGCAGTGGGTTATGGGCTAGCGGGAGGGACAATGAGCAGTTCTTC. Protein sequence: CSGLWASGRDNEQFF.

The J gene is TRBJ2-2, the V gene TRBV6-1, with D perhaps TRBD2 (7 bases). The CDR3 spans 15 residues. V lost 6 bases to trimming and J lost 5 bases, with 16 bases between them. Germline V gene sequence: CDR1 MNHNS, CDR2 SASEGT. CDR3 protein: CASRTRGALTGELFF. CDR3 DNA: TGTGCCAGCAGAACACGGGGGGCGCTTACCGGGGAGCTGTTTTTT.

The CDR3 nucleotides read TGCAGCATTTCCGGGACCGCCAAGGCCGAGCAGTACTTC. Residues: CSISGTAKAEQYF. The chain uses TRBV29-1 and TRBJ2-7; perhaps D is TRBD1 or TRBD2 (5 bases each). This CDR3 comprises 13 residues. Trimming took off 8 bases at V and 6 bases at J, with 20 bases between the two ends. Per germline, CDR1 SQVTM and CDR2 ANQGSEA.

This clonotype has only a few counts. This chain connects TRBV27 to TRBJ2-1; D possibly corresponds to TRBD2 (6 bases). The V gene's germline CDR1 is MNHEY and CDR2 SMNVEV (reference sequence). The CDR3 totals 15 residues. Trimming pared 9 bases from V and 0 bases from J, leaving 15 bases between. CDR3 in amino acids: CASTEVGSSYNEQFF. In DNA, the CDR3 is TGTGCCAGTACTGAGGTCGGGAGCTCCTACAATGAGCAGTTCTTC.

The sample holds a few counts of this clonotype. The chain has TRBV20-1 and TRBJ2-7; D is undetermined. Germline V gives CDR1 DFQATT, CDR2 SNEGSKA (reference sequence). Trimming took 5 bases from V and 0 from J, leaving 8 bases between them. This CDR3 has 12 amino acids. CDR3 DNA: TGCAGTGCTCTCCTAGTCTCCTACGAGCAGTACTTC. This sequence encodes CSALLVSYEQYF.

Concerning this clonotype: One end of the junction does not line up with germline, which may come from a read error. The chain couples TRBV20-1 to TRBJ2-3; 7 bases are shared with TRBD2. CDR1 and CDR2 from the germline V gene are DFQATT and SNEGSKA (reference sequence). There are 15 residues in the CDR3. The CDR3 sequence is CSASVGGCVSDTRYF. The CDR3 bases are TGCAGTGCCTCAGTCGGGGGGTGTGTCTCAGATACGCGGTATTTT.

V is TRBV30 and J is TRBJ1-5; D not resolved. V gave up 0 bases and J gave up 5 bases, with 11 bases separating them. This CDR3 region has 14 residues. Germline V gene lookup returns CDR1 GTSNPN and CDR2 SVGIG (reference sequence). The CDR3, as DNA: TGTGCCTGGAGTGTACTAGGAAACGATCAGCCCCAGCATTTT. This translates into CAWSVLGNDQPQHF.

This clonotype was seen only a few times. An end of the junction differs from the germline gene, which may be a read error. The CDR3 loop reads CASGPSGSSDMQYF. DNA of the CDR3: TGTGCCAGCGGGCCTAGCGGGAGCTCAGATATGCAGTATTTT. The chain joins TRBV12-3 or TRBV12-4 to TRBJ2-3; 10 bases fit TRBD2. The length of the CDR3 is 14 residues.

This clonotype was seen a single time. Mismatch with germline at one junction end may stem from a read error. The chain carries TRBV7-8 and TRBJ2-6; maybe TRBD2 (6 bases). The CDR3 runs 17 residues. The germline V gene encodes CDR1 SGHVS and CDR2 FQNEAQ. The CDR3 protein is CASSSVAGTSGANVLTF. CDR3 bases: TGTGCCAGCAGCTCCGTGGCGGGAACCTCTGGGGCCAACGTCCTAACTTTC.

The count of this clonotype is one. V is TRBV7-2 and J is TRBJ2-7, with D possibly matching TRBD1 (5 bases). The germline V gene has CDR1 SGHTA and CDR2 FQGNSA. This CDR3 has 15 amino acids. With 5 bases removed from V and 2 bases from J, the gap between germline ends came to 16 bases. This chain's CDR3 is CASSQFTGTTYEQYF. CDR3 in DNA: TGTGCCAGCAGCCAATTTACAGGAACCACCTACGAGCAGTACTTC. The whole variable domain, filled in from reference TRBV7-2 and TRBJ2-7, reads GAGVSQSPSNKVTEKGKDVELRCDPISGHTALYWYRQSLGQGLEFLIYFQGNSAPDKSGLPSDRFSAERTGGSVSTLTIQRTQQEDSAVYLCASSQFTGTTYEQYFGPGTRLTVT.

A note on this clonotype: A much bigger clone sits one base away, suggesting this may be a read error. The chain combines TRBV7-8 with TRBJ2-1; D might be TRBD2 (7 bases). V dropped 1 base and J dropped 9 bases, with 22 bases sitting between them. The CDR3 totals 17 residues. Germline lookup yields CDR1 SGHVS and CDR2 FQNEAQ. In DNA, the CDR3 is TGTGCCAGCAGCTTAGAAGGGGGGGCGTGGGCCCAGCCTGAGCAGTTCTTC. Its protein product is CASSLEGGAWAQPEQFF.

Note on this clonotype: The junction and the germline gene differ at one end; a read error may be behind it. The J gene is TRBJ1-6, the V gene TRBV6-5; D call uncertain. The CDR3 has 19 amino acids. CDR1 and CDR2 (germline): MNHEY, SVGAGI. The CDR3 bases are TGTGCCAGCAGTTACTCTGGGAAGTCCGGGAGGTCCTATAATTCACCCCTTCACTTT. Protein: CASSYSGKSGRSYNSPLHF.

V and J are TRBV28 and TRBJ2-1; 7 bases align to TRBD2. The DNA end favors TRBJ2-7, so the J call may be wrong. The CDR3 is 15 residues long. From germline, CDR1 is MDHEN and CDR2 SYDVKM. The CDR3 region has the DNA TGTGCCAGTCGTGAAACGGGACTACCTTACAATGAGCAGTACTTC. Encoded protein: CASRETGLPYNEQYF.

V and J are TRBV29-1 and TRBJ1-1, with D uncertain. The CDR3 runs to 11 residues. Germline CDR1 is SQVTM and CDR2 is ANQGSEA. Between the trimmed V and J ends, which lost 5 bases and 7 bases, there was a span of 11 bases. The CDR3 DNA is TGCAGCGTTTCGCTAACGTATGAAGCTTTCTTT. Translation: CSVSLTYEAFF. Combining the CDR3 with reference TRBV29-1 and TRBJ1-1 gives the whole variable domain SAVISQKPSRDICQRGTSLTIQCQVDSQVTMMFWYRQQPGQSLTLIATANQGSEATYESGFVIDKFPISRPNLTFSTLTVSNMSPEDSSIYLCSVSLTYEAFFGQGTRLTVV.

The chain combines TRBV6-1 with TRBJ2-7; D possibly corresponds to TRBD1 (5 bases). The CDR3 is 15 residues long. CDR1 and CDR2 from the germline V gene are MNHNS and SASEGT. Between the trimmed V and J ends, which lost 4 bases and 4 bases, there was a span of 17 bases. The CDR3 loop reads CASSASTAFTYEQYF. The CDR3 bases are TGTGCCAGCAGTGCGTCGACAGCCTTTACTTACGAGCAGTACTTC.

Comment on this clonotype: A much larger clonotype is one base distant, so this may be a read error. The J gene is TRBJ2-1, the V gene TRBV2, with D tentatively TRBD2 (6 bases). V lost 8 bases and J 8 bases, leaving 13 bases between the germline ends. Germline CDR1 reads SNHLY; CDR2 reads FYNNEI. The CDR3 spans 12 residues. The chain's CDR3 is CASRNAGYEQFF. CDR3 sequence (DNA): TGTGCCAGCCGCAACGCGGGGTATGAGCAGTTCTTC. Looking up the rest from reference TRBV2 and TRBJ2-1 gives the full variable domain: EPEVTQTPSHQVTQMGQEVILRCVPISNHLYFYWYRQILGQKVEFLVSFYNNEISEKSEIFDDQFSVERPDGSNFTLKIRSTKLEDSAMYFCASRNAGYEQFFGPGTRLTVL.

The J gene is TRBJ2-1, the V gene TRBV24-1; 10 nucleotides agree with TRBD2. The CDR3 sequence is 16 residues long. V was clipped by 3 bases and J by 2 bases; unmatched bases: 3. CDR1 is KGHDR and CDR2 is SFDVKD in the germline V gene. CDR3 in amino acids: CATSDQREGTYNEQFF. In DNA, the CDR3 is TGTGCCACCAGTGATCAGCGGGAGGGCACCTACAATGAGCAGTTCTTC.

The chain carries TRBV7-2 and TRBJ2-1, with 7 nucleotides matching TRBD2. The end of the DNA aligns better with TRBJ2-7, so the J call may be wrong. Looked up from germline, CDR1 is SGHTA and CDR2 is FQGNSA. This CDR3 has 15 amino acids. The CDR3 spells CASSSPSGTYNEQYF. The CDR3, as DNA: TGTGCCAGCAGCTCCCCTAGCGGCACCTACAATGAGCAGTACTTC.

This sequence joins TRBV20-1 and TRBJ2-1; 8 nucleotides match TRBD1. V trimming: 5 bases; J trimming: 7 bases; junction bases outside the gene matches: 10. The CDR3 sequence is 14 residues long. From germline, CDR1 is DFQATT and CDR2 SNEGSKA (reference sequence). CDR3 nucleotides: TGCAGTGCTTCTCAGGGGGCAAGGGTGAATGAGCAGTTCTTC. It yields the protein CSASQGARVNEQFF.

The chain uses TRBV5-1 and TRBJ2-2; 8 nucleotides agree with TRBD1. The CDR3 is 14 amino acids. Germline lookup yields CDR1 SGHRS and CDR2 YFSETQ. V lost 3 bases and J lost 7; bases outside the gene matches: 5. The CDR3 is CASSSQGAGGELFF. For the CDR3, the DNA is TGCGCCAGCAGCTCCCAGGGGGCTGGCGGGGAGCTGTTTTTT.

This chain joins TRBV29-1 and TRBJ2-1, with 8 bases identical to TRBD2. The V gene's germline CDR1 is SQVTM and CDR2 ANQGSEA. V lost 6 bases, J lost 6 bases, and 4 bases stayed unmatched. This CDR3 spans 12 amino acids. The CDR3, as DNA: TGCAGCGTGCCGGGAGGGCTCAATGAGCAGTTCTTC. Protein: CSVPGGLNEQFF.

Details on this clonotype: This could be a read error, since a much larger clone is one nucleotide away. The chain links TRBV7-6 to TRBJ1-2; 8 positions agree with TRBD1. The CDR3 has 13 amino acids. CDR1 SGHVS and CDR2 FNYEAQ come from the germline V gene. CDR3 coding DNA: TGTGCCGGCAGCTTAGGGACAGGTGGTGGCTACACCTTC. Residues: CAGSLGTGGGYTF.

In its sample, this clonotype was seen many times. The rearrangement links TRBV28 to TRBJ2-1; the match to TRBD1 covers 8 bases. The length of the CDR3 is 16 residues. Germline V gene sequence: CDR1 MDHEN, CDR2 SYDVKM. The J segment lost 0 bases and the V segment lost 5 bases, leaving 6 bases of the junction unmatched. This chain's CDR3 is CASSPQGAASYNEQFF. CDR3 DNA: TGTGCCAGCAGTCCTCAGGGGGCCGCCTCCTACAATGAGCAGTTCTTC.

The chain carries TRBV12-3 or TRBV12-4 and TRBJ2-6; 7 nucleotides line up with TRBD2. With V trimmed by 7 bases and J by 1 base, 4 bases remained unmatched. The CDR3 is 15 residues long. The CDR3 here is CASTFGGSGANVLTF. CDR3 coding DNA: TGTGCCAGCACCTTCGGGGGGTCTGGGGCCAACGTCCTGACTTTC.

The sample holds a few counts of this clonotype. The chain links TRBV20-1 to TRBJ1-2, with D perhaps matching TRBD1 (6 bases). Trimming removed 2 bases at V and 3 bases at J, with 13 bases between. Germline loops: CDR1 DFQATT, CDR2 SNEGSKA (reference sequence). This CDR3 is built from 14 residues. The CDR3 coding sequence is TGCAGTGCTAGAACCGACAGGAGCGACTATGGCTACACCTTC. It specifies CSARTDRSDYGYTF.